The clone carrying this TCR beta chain was seen a few times. The antigen is unknown. The data stem from a study of beta chain features in type 1 diabetes. For the study at large: The patients were much like the healthy donors in age, gender and cell yields. Study-level findings and limits: When VDJ junctions were examined, type 1 diabetes patients showed fewer insertions and more deletions.

Every isolated RNA sample was fully reverse transcribed, so sequencing captured expressed TCRB transcripts. Libraries were prepared by immunoSEQ multiplex PCR; TCRdb keeps only in-frame clonotypes and omits some of them. The sample includes about 240,000 clones, 25% to 30% of them seen just once. V lost 5 bases to trimming and J lost 3 bases; unmatched junction nucleotides: 11. The germline V gene encodes CDR1 SEHNR and CDR2 FQNEAQ (reference sequence). CDR3 length equals 16 residues. Central memory, naive, regulatory and stem cell-like memory CD4+ cells were sorted by CD45RO/CCR7/CD25/CD127/CD95/CD27. Purity exceeded 98% in all sorted populations.

The gene calls are TRBV7-9 and TRBJ2-3; 7 nucleotides match TRBD2. The sequence was collected from a man aged 25-45 years in good health. Sequences were obtained from central memory CD4+ T cells from blood. Written as DNA, the CDR3 is TGTGCCAGCAGCCTGATCGGCGGGGGAGTGACAGATACGCAGTATTTT. Protein product: CASSLIGGGVTDTQYF.